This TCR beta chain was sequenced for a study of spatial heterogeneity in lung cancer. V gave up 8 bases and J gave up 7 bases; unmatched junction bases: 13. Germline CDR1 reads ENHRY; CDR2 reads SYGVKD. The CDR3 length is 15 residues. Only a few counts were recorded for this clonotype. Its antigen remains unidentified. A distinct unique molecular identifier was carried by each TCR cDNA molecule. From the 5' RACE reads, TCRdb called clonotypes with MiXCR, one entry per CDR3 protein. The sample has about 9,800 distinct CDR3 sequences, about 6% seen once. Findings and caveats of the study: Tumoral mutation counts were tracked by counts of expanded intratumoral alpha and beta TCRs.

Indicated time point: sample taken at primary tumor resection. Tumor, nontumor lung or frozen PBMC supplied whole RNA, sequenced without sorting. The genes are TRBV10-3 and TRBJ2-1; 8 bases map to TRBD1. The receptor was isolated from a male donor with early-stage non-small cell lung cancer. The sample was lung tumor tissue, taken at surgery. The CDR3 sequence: CAIGTGKVGTNEQFF. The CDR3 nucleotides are TGTGCCATCGGGACAGGAAAGGTGGGCACGAATGAGCAGTTCTTC.